The 16 T cell receptor beta chains below were found in one sample sequenced in a study of blood T cell repertoires in COVID-19. TCRdb keeps only in-frame clones here, not all; method: immunoSEQ multiplex PCR. The sample has under 350,000 clones; about nine tenths are singletons. Sequencing was done on a sample of peripheral blood. All receptors derive from a woman aged 30 to 39 with COVID-19, enrolled during active disease.

V usage is TRBV14 and J usage is TRBJ2-5, with a weak D call TRBD2 (7 bases). CDR1 and CDR2 (germline): SGHDN, FVKESK. The germline V and J ends were trimmed by 4 bases and 0 bases, with 15 bases remaining between them. The CDR3 covers 16 residues. The CDR3 here is CASSRVRGANQETQYF. For the CDR3, the DNA is TGTGCCAGCAGCCGAGTACGGGGGGCTAACCAAGAGACCCAGTACTTC.

The rearrangement joins TRBV7-2 to TRBJ1-4; D ambiguous. There are 13 residues in the CDR3. With 3 bases removed from V and 7 bases from J, the gap between germline ends came to 9 bases. Germline lookup yields CDR1 SGHTA and CDR2 FQGNSA. The CDR3 DNA reads TGTGCCAGCAGCTTGGTATACGGTGAAAAACTGTTTTTT. Its translation: CASSLVYGEKLFF.

The chain links TRBV10-3 to TRBJ1-5; no reliable D call. CDR1 is ENHRY and CDR2 is SYGVKD in the germline V gene. V lost 5 bases and J 3 bases, leaving 11 bases between the germline ends. This CDR3 comprises 14 residues. Here the CDR3 reads CAISSRVDNQPQHF. DNA for the CDR3: TGTGCCATCAGTTCTCGGGTGGACAATCAGCCCCAGCATTTT.

The V call is TRBV7-8, the J call TRBJ1-2, with unresolved D. The germline gives CDR1 SGHVS, CDR2 FQNEAQ. The CDR3 runs to 13 residues. With 1 base removed from V and 4 bases from J, the gap between germline ends came to 7 bases. For the CDR3, the DNA is TGTGCCAGCAGCTTAGGAGGCAGCTATGGCTACACCTTC. Encoded protein: CASSLGGSYGYTF.

V is TRBV4-2 and J is TRBJ1-2; D is possibly TRBD1 (5 bases). Trimming left V 1 base short and J 6 bases short, with 18 bases between. From germline, CDR1 is LGHNA and CDR2 YNFKEQ. The CDR3 consists of 16 residues. CDR3 in DNA: TGTGCCAGCAGCCAAGGAGTCGGGGGGGAAATCAATGGCTACACCTTC. Protein sequence: CASSQGVGGEINGYTF.

This chain links TRBV6-1 with TRBJ1-6; D may be TRBD1 (5 bases). Germline CDR1 reads MNHNS; CDR2 reads SASEGT. CDR3 length equals 17 residues. V was clipped by 1 base and J by 3 bases, with 13 bases between them. CDR3 region: CASSEGQGHFYNSPLHF. CDR3 nucleotide sequence: TGTGCCAGCAGTGAAGGGCAGGGCCACTTCTATAATTCACCCCTCCACTTT.

The chain joins TRBV2 to TRBJ1-1; tentatively, D is TRBD1 (6 bases). V lost 6 bases and J 1 base, leaving 9 bases between the germline ends. Germline-derived CDR1 and CDR2 are SNHLY and FYNNEI. The CDR3 contains 13 residues. The CDR3, as DNA: TGTGCCAGCAGAGGGACAAAGAACACTGAAGCTTTCTTT. This codes for CASRGTKNTEAFF. Based on the CDR3 plus reference TRBV2 and TRBJ1-1, the full variable domain is EPEVTQTPSHQVTQMGQEVILRCVPISNHLYFYWYRQILGQKVEFLVSFYNNEISEKSEIFDDQFSVERPDGSNFTLKIRSTKLEDSAMYFCASRGTKNTEAFFGQGTRLTVV.

The V and J genes are TRBV2 and TRBJ1-1, with D unresolved. Germline V gene lookup returns CDR1 SNHLY and CDR2 FYNNEI. There are 13 residues in the CDR3. Trimming shortened V by 4 bases and J by 3 bases, and 9 bases separated the two germline ends. The CDR3 loop reads CASSVDRDTEAFF. CDR3 nucleotides: TGTGCCAGCAGTGTTGACCGGGACACTGAAGCTTTCTTT.

The V and J genes are TRBV2 and TRBJ1-2; 9 bases are a match to TRBD1. The CDR3 consists of 17 residues. The V gene's germline CDR1 is SNHLY and CDR2 FYNNEI. After removal of 3 bases from V and 4 bases from J, the junction contained 12 bases not matched to a gene. CDR3 nucleotide sequence: TGTGCCAGCAGTGAGGTCCTAGTGGGACAGGGAATCTATGGCTACACCTTC. Protein sequence: CASSEVLVGQGIYGYTF.

This clone was found a few times. The chain joins TRBV5-5 to TRBJ1-1; TRBD1 might be the D (5 bases). The CDR3 sequence is 15 residues long. The V gene lost 0 bases and the J gene lost 2 bases, with 11 bases spanning the gap. The germline V gene has CDR1 SGHKS and CDR2 YYEKEE (reference sequence). DNA for the CDR3: TGTGCCAGCAGCTTGGAGGGGCGGCTAAACACTGAAGCTTTCTTT. Encoded protein: CASSLEGRLNTEAFF. The variable domain in full, completed from reference TRBV5-5 and TRBJ1-1, reads DAGVTQSPTHLIKTRGQQVTLRCSPISGHKSVSWYQQVLGQGPQFIFQYYEKEERGRGNFPDRFSARQFPNYSSELNVNALLLGDSALYLCASSLEGRLNTEAFFGQGTRLTVV.

The chain couples TRBV5-4 to TRBJ2-1; the match to TRBD2 covers 8 bases. CDR1 and CDR2 from the germline V gene are SGHNT and YYREEE (reference sequence). V shed 5 bases and J 7 bases; nucleotides not matched to a gene: 5. This CDR3 spans 13 amino acids. CDR3 nucleotide sequence: TGTGCCAGCAGGTACGGGGGGGAGAATGAGCAGTTCTTC. Its translation is CASRYGGENEQFF.

Remarks on this clone: Other DNA sequences within the sample encode an identical CDR3. The CDR3 here is CASSSGQFYGYTF. The CDR3 DNA is TGTGCCAGCAGTTCCGGACAGTTCTATGGCTACACCTTC. The chain combines TRBV28 with TRBJ1-2; D is perhaps TRBD1 (6 bases). Looked up from germline, CDR1 is MDHEN and CDR2 is SYDVKM. Deletions cut 4 bases from V and 4 bases from J, with 10 bases between. CDR3 length equals 13 residues.

The chain employs TRBV25-1 and TRBJ2-5, with D uncertain. CDR1 and CDR2 (germline): MGHDK, SYGVNS. V was shortened by 8 bases and J by 3 bases, with 19 bases between the two germline ends. The CDR3 length is 15 residues. CDR3 nucleotides: TGTGCCAGCCCCCCCCATGTAGAAATAGAAGAGACCCAGTACTTC. This gives the protein CASPPHVEIEETQYF.

The V and J genes are TRBV6-5 and TRBJ1-4; the match to TRBD1 covers 7 bases. The CDR3 consists of 13 residues. In germline, CDR1 is MNHEY, CDR2 SVGAGI. V lost 6 bases and J lost 6; bases outside the gene matches: 4. CDR3 region: CASRQGRYEKLFF. The CDR3 coding sequence is TGTGCCAGCAGACAGGGGCGGTATGAAAAACTGTTTTTT.

This chain connects TRBV6-5 to TRBJ1-1; D remains unclear. Trimming left V 8 bases short and J 4 bases short, with 17 bases between. The germline gives CDR1 MNHEY, CDR2 SVGAGI. The CDR3 loop spans 14 amino acids. CDR3 protein: CASRQAGWGTEAFF. CDR3 nucleotide sequence: TGTGCCAGCCGGCAGGCGGGGTGGGGCACTGAAGCTTTCTTT.

The rearrangement uses TRBV27 and TRBJ1-5; D is perhaps TRBD1 (5 bases). The CDR3 consists of 14 residues. Germline CDR1 MNHEY, CDR2 SMNVEV (reference sequence). V gave up 3 bases and J gave up 6 bases, with 12 bases separating them. CDR3 in amino acids: CASSFRGMGQPQHF. CDR3 sequence (DNA): TGTGCCAGCAGTTTTCGGGGGATGGGTCAGCCCCAGCATTTT.